The next 30 T cell receptor beta chains were all read from a single sample in a study of shared clonotypes between healthy human individuals. Sequencing used immunoSEQ multiplex PCR; TCRdb keeps in-frame clones, though not all of them. The repertoire consists of 1.4 million or so clones, with about 98.5% occurring once and the leading ten covering 0.36%. Sequencing was performed on naive CD4+ T cells sorted from blood. As for subset: CD45RA+ positively selected. Receptors originate from a young man in good health.

The chain combines TRBV5-4 with TRBJ2-1; 9 positions match TRBD2. CDR3 size: 16 residues. Trimming at V came to 0 bases and at J to 7 bases, leaving 8 bases not matched to a gene. Germline V CDR1 and CDR2: SGHNT, YYREEE (reference sequence). The CDR3 loop reads CASSLDPSGIVNEQFF. The CDR3, as DNA: TGTGCCAGCAGCTTGGATCCTAGCGGGATAGTAAATGAGCAGTTCTTC.

The CDR3 bases are TGTGCCAGTACCCACCCTTCTGGGAAAAAACTGTTTTTT. It codes for CASTHPSGKKLFF. The chain carries TRBV19 and TRBJ1-4; no definite D call. V lost 7 bases and J 9 bases, leaving 15 bases between the germline ends. The CDR3 contains 13 residues. Germline values: CDR1 LNHDA, CDR2 SQIVND (reference sequence).

The chain uses TRBV6-1 and TRBJ1-1; D gene ambiguous. The CDR3 is 12 residues long. Germline V gene lookup returns CDR1 MNHNS and CDR2 SASEGT. V shed 2 bases and J shed 10 bases, with 11 bases lying between them. The CDR3 DNA is TGTGCCAGCAGTGAATCGTTTACCTCAGCTTTCTTT. Protein sequence: CASSESFTSAFF.

Details on this clone: The sample holds other DNA sequences that translate to the same CDR3. The chain recombines TRBV10-3 with TRBJ2-7; a weak D match, TRBD1 (5 bases). The CDR3 extends over 14 amino acids. The V and J ends lost 0 bases and 3 bases respectively, with 9 bases between them. From germline, CDR1 is ENHRY and CDR2 SYGVKD. The CDR3 DNA is TGTGCCATCAGTGAGTCAGGGGTACTCTACGAGCAGTACTTC. It yields the protein CAISESGVLYEQYF.

This chain links TRBV5-5 with TRBJ1-1, with D unclear. Looked up from germline, CDR1 is SGHKS and CDR2 is YYEKEE (reference sequence). V lost 0 bases and J 3 bases, leaving 12 bases between the germline ends. The CDR3 runs 15 residues. The CDR3 is CASSLVARAYTEAFF. The CDR3 coding sequence is TGTGCCAGCAGCTTGGTAGCAAGGGCGTACACTGAAGCTTTCTTT. The entire variable domain, with the rest obtained from reference TRBV5-5 and TRBJ1-1, is as follows: DAGVTQSPTHLIKTRGQQVTLRCSPISGHKSVSWYQQVLGQGPQFIFQYYEKEERGRGNFPDRFSARQFPNYSSELNVNALLLGDSALYLCASSLVARAYTEAFFGQGTRLTVV.

The chain is built from TRBV14 and TRBJ2-7, with D possibly being TRBD1 or TRBD2 (5 bases each). The germline gives CDR1 SGHDN, CDR2 FVKESK. V dropped 2 bases and J dropped 3 bases, with 14 bases sitting between them. The CDR3 length is 15 residues. This CDR3 reads CASSQYRNGVYEQYF. The CDR3, as DNA: TGTGCCAGCAGCCAATACAGGAACGGGGTCTACGAGCAGTACTTC.

This clone has a single count. The rearrangement joins TRBV25-1 to TRBJ2-1; 8 positions agree with TRBD2. The CDR3 loop spans 18 amino acids. V lost 1 base, J lost 5 bases, and 13 bases stayed unmatched. Germline-derived CDR1 and CDR2 are MGHDK and SYGVNS. Here the CDR3 reads CASSEFRIGTSFDNEQFF. The DNA for the CDR3 is TGTGCCAGCAGTGAATTCAGAATCGGGACTAGTTTTGACAATGAGCAGTTCTTC.

V is TRBV7-2 and J is TRBJ2-7, with D possibly being TRBD1 (5 bases). Per germline, CDR1 SGHTA and CDR2 FQGNSA. The CDR3 spans 14 residues. V was shortened by 2 bases and J by 4 bases, with 12 bases between the two germline ends. CDR3 sequence (DNA): TGTGCCAGCAGCTTATTCGGCAGGGTGTACGAGCAGTACTTC. As protein: CASSLFGRVYEQYF.

This chain uses TRBV13 with TRBJ2-7; D ambiguous. The CDR3 spans 14 residues. Germline V CDR1 and CDR2: PRHDT, FYEKMQ (reference sequence). The V end was cut by 0 bases, the J end by 0 bases, with 6 bases between. As DNA, the CDR3 is TGTGCCAGCAGCTTAGGACCTCCCTCCTACGAGCAGTACTTC. Protein product: CASSLGPPSYEQYF.

The V call is TRBV4-1, the J call TRBJ2-5; maybe TRBD1 (5 bases). CDR3 length equals 15 residues. V shed 1 base and J shed 2 bases, with 11 bases lying between them. Germline V CDR1 and CDR2: MGHRA, YSYEKL. Here the CDR3 reads CASSQATVYQETQYF. DNA of the CDR3: TGCGCCAGCAGCCAAGCGACAGTGTATCAAGAGACCCAGTACTTC.

This chain connects TRBV27 to TRBJ2-2; possibly TRBD1 or TRBD2 for D (5 bases each). V lost 2 bases and J lost 3, with 16 bases in between. Germline CDR1 and CDR2: MNHEY and SMNVEV (reference sequence). The CDR3 extends over 17 amino acids. The CDR3 loop is CASSLMARGDYTGELFF. DNA for the CDR3: TGTGCCAGCAGTTTAATGGCTCGAGGGGATTACACCGGGGAGCTGTTTTTT.

The V call is TRBV5-1, the J call TRBJ1-1, with D unclear. Deletions cut 4 bases from V and 3 bases from J, with 13 bases between. The germline CDR1 and CDR2 sequences are SGHRS and YFSETQ. This CDR3 is built from 14 residues. CDR3 DNA: TGCGCCAGCAGCCTTGACTTGGGATACACTGAAGCTTTCTTT. This gives the protein CASSLDLGYTEAFF.

The genes are TRBV5-1 and TRBJ2-1, with a weak D call TRBD1 (5 bases). The CDR3 totals 14 residues. The germline CDR1 and CDR2 sequences are SGHRS and YFSETQ. Trimming took off 1 base at V and 9 bases at J, with 14 bases between the two ends. Written as DNA, the CDR3 is TGCGCCAGCAGCTTGCGAACAGGCCTCAGTGAGCAGTTCTTC. Its translation: CASSLRTGLSEQFF.

The chain employs TRBV11-2 and TRBJ1-4; 7 bases match TRBD1. The J segment lost 3 bases and the V segment lost 5 bases, leaving 12 bases of the junction unmatched. The CDR3 consists of 17 residues. Germline V gene sequence: CDR1 SGHAT, CDR2 FQNNGV. The DNA of the CDR3 is TGTGCCAGCAGCAACGCCGTGACAGGGCCACCTAATGAAAAACTGTTTTTT. This sequence encodes CASSNAVTGPPNEKLFF. Looking up the rest from reference TRBV11-2 and TRBJ1-4 gives the full variable domain: EAGVAQSPRYKIIEKRQSVAFWCNPISGHATLYWYQQILGQGPKLLIQFQNNGVVDDSQLPKDRFSAERLKGVDSTLKIQPAKLEDSAVYLCASSNAVTGPPNEKLFFGSGTQLSVL.

DNA for the CDR3: TGTGCCAGCAGCTCCGGTGTGCGGCATTCAAGAACCGGGGAGCTGTTTTTT. Encoded protein: CASSSGVRHSRTGELFF. This chain joins TRBV7-3 and TRBJ2-2; D uncertain. V lost 4 bases to trimming and J lost 5 bases, with 20 bases between them. Germline V CDR1 and CDR2: SGHTA, FQGTGA. The CDR3 has 17 amino acids.

This rearrangement joins TRBV7-2 to TRBJ2-7; D remains unclear. Looked up from germline, CDR1 is SGHTA and CDR2 is FQGNSA. The CDR3 totals 14 residues. V lost 3 bases and J 2 bases, leaving 11 bases between the germline ends. The CDR3 reads CASSFPTQTYEQYF. The CDR3 DNA reads as TGTGCCAGCAGCTTCCCGACCCAGACCTACGAGCAGTACTTC.

V gene TRBV18 combines with J gene TRBJ1-1; D is uncertain. Germline CDR1 is KGHSH and CDR2 is LQKENI. There are 14 residues in the CDR3. V gave up 8 bases and J gave up 0 bases, with 13 bases separating them. CDR3 in DNA: TGTGCCAGCCGCAGGACGGGGATGAACACTGAAGCTTTCTTT. This sequence encodes CASRRTGMNTEAFF.

The chain carries TRBV9 and TRBJ1-3, with D uncertain. V dropped 4 bases and J dropped 0 bases, with 14 bases sitting between them. CDR1 is SGDLS, CDR2 YYNGEE, per germline. The CDR3 covers 16 residues. This CDR3 is CASSSAPSFSGNTIYF. The CDR3 DNA reads as TGTGCCAGCAGCTCAGCCCCCAGTTTCTCTGGAAACACCATATATTTT.

This clone was counted a single time. The rearrangement links TRBV19 to TRBJ2-7; TRBD2 is a possible D gene (7 bases). V was shortened by 5 bases and J by 0 bases, with 14 bases between the two germline ends. The CDR3 has 15 residues. Germline CDR1 LNHDA, CDR2 SQIVND (reference sequence). The CDR3 reads CASSGGGGRSYEQYF. CDR3 nucleotides: TGTGCCAGTAGTGGGGGGGGCGGTCGCTCCTACGAGCAGTACTTC.

The J gene is TRBJ2-3, the V gene TRBV7-3; D perhaps matches TRBD2 (6 bases). This CDR3 spans 13 amino acids. Trimming stripped 4 bases from V and 11 bases from J, with 16 bases between. CDR1 and CDR2 from the germline V gene are SGHTA and FQGTGA. The CDR3 sequence: CASSSIKAGLQYF. The CDR3 nucleotides are TGTGCCAGCAGCTCTATAAAAGCGGGTCTGCAGTATTTT.

This rearrangement joins TRBV9 to TRBJ2-1; D unclear. The V and J ends lost 4 bases and 12 bases respectively, with 14 bases between them. The CDR3 covers 12 residues. Germline CDR1 SGDLS, CDR2 YYNGEE. The CDR3 DNA sequence: TGTGCCAGCAGCACTCCGACCCCCGGGCAGTTCTTC. Protein: CASSTPTPGQFF.

This rearrangement joins TRBV7-2 to TRBJ2-7; TRBD2 agrees at 13 bases. From germline, CDR1 is SGHTA and CDR2 FQGNSA. V dropped 7 bases and J dropped 7; count of bases not matched to a gene: 7. The CDR3 is 14 amino acids. The chain's CDR3 is CASTWGLAGREQYF. In DNA form, the CDR3 reads TGTGCCAGCACCTGGGGACTAGCGGGACGGGAGCAGTACTTC.

The chain combines TRBV9 with TRBJ2-7, with D tentatively TRBD2 (5 bases). The CDR3 totals 15 residues. Trimming took 4 bases from V and 0 from J, leaving 14 bases between them. The germline gives CDR1 SGDLS, CDR2 YYNGEE. The CDR3 nucleotides read TGTGCCAGCAGCCCAAGTCTAGGGAGCTCCTACGAGCAGTACTTC. Translated, it gives CASSPSLGSSYEQYF.

To note about this clone: Additional DNA sequences in this sample encode the identical CDR3. The chain combines TRBV6-1 with TRBJ2-7; D unclear. This CDR3 is built from 11 residues. Per the germline V gene, CDR1 is MNHNS and CDR2 is SASEGT. V dropped 3 bases and J dropped 4 bases, with 4 bases sitting between them. The CDR3 reads CASSEGYEQYF. The CDR3 bases are TGTGCCAGCAGTGAGGGGTACGAGCAGTACTTC.

This clone is a singleton in its sample. V and J are TRBV18 and TRBJ1-1; 9 bases are a match to TRBD1. With 3 bases clipped from V and 1 base from J, the junction kept 12 bases outside the gene matches. The CDR3 runs 18 residues. Germline assignment: CDR1 KGHSH and CDR2 LQKENI. CDR3 DNA sequence: TGTGCCAGCTCACCGAATAGGGGTGTACAGGGGGCGAACACTGAAGCTTTCTTT. Protein sequence: CASSPNRGVQGANTEAFF.

The chain couples TRBV18 to TRBJ1-1; tentative D call: TRBD1 (5 bases). The CDR3 runs to 17 residues. Germline CDR1 is KGHSH and CDR2 is LQKENI. The germline V and J ends were trimmed by 0 bases and 0 bases, with 14 bases remaining between them. DNA of the CDR3: TGTGCCAGCTCACCACCCACTGCCCAGGGAATGAACACTGAAGCTTTCTTT. This codes for CASSPPTAQGMNTEAFF.

This clone was detected only once. V and J are TRBV7-9 and TRBJ2-1; D ambiguous. CDR1 is SEHNR, CDR2 FQNEAQ, per germline (reference sequence). The CDR3 extends over 14 amino acids. V lost 1 base to trimming and J lost 6 bases, with 10 bases between them. CDR3 in amino acids: CASSLEGQTNEQFF. The CDR3 coding sequence is TGTGCCAGCAGCTTAGAGGGCCAGACCAATGAGCAGTTCTTC.

The chain is built from TRBV27 and TRBJ2-7; 14 nucleotides agree with TRBD2. Germline CDR1 MNHEY, CDR2 SMNVEV (reference sequence). The CDR3 spans 19 residues. V shed 3 bases, J shed 6 bases, and the junction held 16 bases outside the gene matches. The CDR3 nucleotides are TGTGCCAGCAGTTTCCTCGGACTAGCGGGAGGCCTTCGACCTGGCGAGCAGTACTTC. This sequence encodes CASSFLGLAGGLRPGEQYF.

V usage is TRBV14 and J usage is TRBJ1-2; D is unclear. Germline CDR1 SGHDN, CDR2 FVKESK. CDR3 length equals 13 residues. V was pared by 1 base and J by 4 bases, with 7 bases between. The CDR3 loop is CASSQAPGYGYTF. CDR3 nucleotides: TGTGCCAGCAGCCAAGCGCCGGGCTATGGCTACACCTTC.

This clone appeared once. The rearrangement links TRBV5-4 to TRBJ1-1; D ambiguous. Deletions cut 3 bases from V and 0 bases from J, with 6 bases between. The germline V gene has CDR1 SGHNT and CDR2 YYREEE (reference sequence). The CDR3 runs to 13 residues. The CDR3 DNA reads as TGTGCCAGCAGCTCAGTAATGAACACTGAAGCTTTCTTT. It codes for CASSSVMNTEAFF.